This entry concerns a single TCR beta chain. The antigen is undetermined. Sequenced by immunoSEQ multiplex PCR; TCRdb stores in-frame clones only, minus some. The table lists approximately 140,000 clones, approximately 86% of them singletons. Germline V lookup: CDR1 SGHTA, CDR2 FQGNSA. The CDR3 sequence is 15 residues long. Trimming removed 3 bases from V and 3 bases from J, with 12 bases in between. The entry originates in a study of identifying expanded T cells in peripheral blood. Whole-study results and caveats: Two-week clone count variance significantly increased as total template count grew. Over two and four weeks, about 16 and 19 clones changed, versus approximately 1.2 between replicates.

During the collection period, no donor immune events like infections were recorded. V usage is TRBV7-2 and J usage is TRBJ1-5; D not certain. The source of this sequence is a person between 18 and 70 years old in good health. The sequenced sample consisted of blood. For the CDR3, the DNA is TGTGCCAGCAGCTTCGAACGGGGAAACAATCAGCCCCAGCATTTT. Translated, it gives CASSFERGNNQPQHF.